These T cell receptor beta chains were read from a single sample in a study of blood T cell repertoires in COVID-19. Method: immunoSEQ multiplex PCR; TCRdb's copy keeps in-frame clones and lacks some. The table includes roughly 220,000 clones, 85% to 90% detected once. The source material was peripheral blood. The source is a man aged 55 to 70 with acute or convalescent COVID-19. CDR3s include the opening cysteine and the closing phenylalanine or tryptophan. Each record gives: J gene, D gene, clone size, CDR3 length, V gene, CDR3 DNA, CDR3 protein. The D gene is left open where the match is weak. Clone size is stated in some rows and not others, as once, few, many or a class when expanded.

TRBJ2-2	TRBD1	NA	14	TRBV10-1	TGCGCCAGTAGGACAGGCGGAGTGGCCGGGGAGCTGTTTTTT	CASRTGGVAGELFF
TRBJ2-7	TRBD1	few	14	TRBV18	TGTGCCAGCTCACGACAGGGCCTACTGGGTGAGCAGTACTTC	CASSRQGLLGEQYF
TRBJ2-7	NA	NA	14	TRBV7-2	TGTGCCAGCAGCCCCCAGGGCAGGTACAACGAGCAGTACTTC	CASSPQGRYNEQYF
TRBJ1-5	TRBD1	NA	17	TRBV19	TGTGCCAGTAGTACCCAGGGACAGGGCGGAAGCAATCAGCCCCAGCATTTT	CASSTQGQGGSNQPQHF
TRBJ1-1	NA	NA	16	TRBV21-1	TGTGCCAGCAGCAAGTTGTTGCAGGGGGCCCACACTGAAGCTTTCTTT	CASSKLLQGAHTEAFF
TRBJ1-2	TRBD1	NA	17	TRBV7-8	TGTGCCAGCAGCCTCGGGACAGGGCGAACGGTGGACTATGGCTACACCTTC	CASSLGTGRTVDYGYTF
TRBJ2-3	TRBD2	NA	16	TRBV6-2/TRBV6-3	TGTGCCAGCAGCCCTCCAGCGGGGGCGGGCACAGATACGCAGTATTTT	CASSPPAGAGTDTQYF
TRBJ2-3	NA	NA	12	TRBV12-3/TRBV12-4	TGTGCCAGCAGTACCACAGAATATACGCAGTATTTT	CASSTTEYTQYF
TRBJ2-7	TRBD2	NA	15	TRBV11-2	TGTGCCAGCAGCTTAGAAGCGGGGGATCCCTACGAGCAGTACTTC	CASSLEAGDPYEQYF
TRBJ2-3	TRBD1	NA	13	TRBV6-5	TGTGCCAGCAGCGGTAACAGGGGTGATACGCAGTATTTT	CASSGNRGDTQYF
TRBJ2-7	TRBD1	NA	17	TRBV5-8	TGTGCCAGCAGCCAGGAGACAGGGGTGGTCTTCTCCTACGAGCAGTACTTC	CASSQETGVVFSYEQYF
TRBJ2-3	NA	NA	14	TRBV28	TGTGCCGGAAGGGGGGGGGTCCACACAGATACGCAGTATTTT	CAGRGGVHTDTQYF
TRBJ2-3	TRBD2	once	16	TRBV11-2	TGTGCCAGCAGCCCCGAGTGGGCGGGGGGCACAGATACGCAGTATTTT	CASSPEWAGGTDTQYF
TRBJ2-4	TRBD2	NA	18	TRBV19	TGTGCCAGTAGTGGAGGACTAGCGGGGGCCTTAGCCAAAAACATTCAGTACTTC	CASSGGLAGALAKNIQYF
TRBJ1-1	TRBD1	NA	16	TRBV6-1	TGTGCCAGCAGTGCCCACAGGGGGAGAGTAGACACTGAAGCTTTCTTT	CASSAHRGRVDTEAFF
TRBJ2-1	TRBD1	NA	15	TRBV24-1	TGTGCCACCAGTGATTCCGGGACAGGGTACAATGAGCAGTTCTTC	CATSDSGTGYNEQFF
TRBJ1-2	NA	NA	15	TRBV7-9	TGTGCCAGCAGCTTAGTCCAGGGGCCTCGGTATGGCTACACCTTC	CASSLVQGPRYGYTF
TRBJ1-2	NA	few	14	TRBV2	TGTGCCAGCAGGGCCGGGACACGGGAGGGAGGCTACACCTTC	CASRAGTREGGYTF
TRBJ1-5	TRBD1	NA	14	TRBV30	TGTGCCTGGAGTGTCGGGACAGGGAGTCAGCCCCAGCATTTT	CAWSVGTGSQPQHF
TRBJ2-7	NA	NA	14	TRBV9	TGTGCCAGCAGCGTCCGGGGGGCCCCCTACGAGCAGTACTTC	CASSVRGAPYEQYF
TRBJ2-1	NA	NA	13	TRBV30	TGTGCCTGGACGGACAGAGCCTACAATGAGCAGTTCTTC	CAWTDRAYNEQFF
TRBJ2-1	TRBD2	NA	18	TRBV5-1	TGCGCCAGCAGCTCACCCAACCCACTAGCGGGCGTCGATAATGAGCAGTTCTTC	CASSSPNPLAGVDNEQFF
TRBJ2-1	TRBD2	NA	16	TRBV4-2	TGTGCCAGCAGCCAAACCGGGACTAGCGTCTACAATGAGCAGTTCTTC	CASSQTGTSVYNEQFF
TRBJ2-7	TRBD1	NA	19	TRBV5-1	TGCGCCAGCAGCTTGGGTGGAACCGGGACAGGGGGAAAGTCCTACGAGCAGTACTTC	CASSLGGTGTGGKSYEQYF
TRBJ1-1	TRBD1	NA	14	TRBV18	TGTGCCAGCTCGGGGACAGGTATGAACACTGAAGCTTTCTTT	CASSGTGMNTEAFF
TRBJ1-6	TRBD1	NA	15	TRBV7-9	TGTGCCAGCAGGCGACAGGGGGCGAGGAATTCACCCCTCCACTTT	CASRRQGARNSPLHF
TRBJ1-6	TRBD1	few	14	TRBV6-6	TGTGCCAGCAGTTACGGGACAGGGGGTTTGACCCTCCACTTT	CASSYGTGGLTLHF
TRBJ2-7	TRBD1	NA	14	TRBV11-3	TGTGCCAGCAGCTCAGGACAGGGCCCCTACGAGCAGTACTTC	CASSSGQGPYEQYF
TRBJ1-1	NA	NA	15	TRBV6-5	TGTGCCAGCAGTTACTCGACTGCAGTGAACACTGAAGCTTTCTTT	CASSYSTAVNTEAFF
TRBJ1-4	NA	NA	14	TRBV5-1	TGCGCCAGCAGCTTGTCCCTCTCTAATGAAAAACTGTTTTTT	CASSLSLSNEKLFF
TRBJ2-3	TRBD2	NA	17	TRBV6-2/TRBV6-3	TGTGCCAGCAGTTACCGGGGACTAGCGGGGAGCACAGATACGCAGTATTTT	CASSYRGLAGSTDTQYF
TRBJ2-6	TRBD1	NA	18	TRBV19	TGTGCCAGTAGTATTGGGGACAGGGAACTCTCTGGGGCCAACGTCCTGACTTTC	CASSIGDRELSGANVLTF
TRBJ1-2	NA	few	14	TRBV7-2	TGTGCCACCGTCAGGGGACCGCATAACTATGGCTACACCTTC	CATVRGPHNYGYTF
TRBJ1-6	TRBD1	NA	18	TRBV14	TGTGCCAGCAGCCAGACAGGGGGCCGGAGCTCCTATAATTCACCCCTCCACTTT	CASSQTGGRSSYNSPLHF
TRBJ1-4	NA	NA	14	TRBV5-1	TGCGCCAGCAGCGGGGGGGTCCCAAATGAAAAACTGTTTTTT	CASSGGVPNEKLFF
TRBJ1-2	TRBD1	NA	13	TRBV12-3/TRBV12-4	TGTGCCAGCAACCTCAGGGGGCGCGGCGGCTACACCTTC	CASNLRGRGGYTF
TRBJ2-4	NA	NA	14	TRBV28	TGTGCCAGCAGTTTGGAGGGAAACGGGAACATTCAGTACTTC	CASSLEGNGNIQYF
TRBJ2-2	NA	NA	13	TRBV10-3	TGTGCCATCAGTGAGCAGTCCTCCGGGGAGCTGTTTTTT	CAISEQSSGELFF
TRBJ2-5	NA	NA	17	TRBV6-1	TGTGCCAGCAGTGCCCAACAGGGTGGGACCCGTGGAGAGACCCAGTACTTC	CASSAQQGGTRGETQYF
TRBJ1-2	TRBD1	NA	15	TRBV3-1/TRBV3-2	TGTGCCAGCACCGACAGGGACAGGGGGCGGAATGGCTACACCTTC	CASTDRDRGRNGYTF
TRBJ2-3	NA	NA	16	TRBV7-3	TGTGCCAGCAGCTTAACCGGGACTGCCGCCAGAGATACGCAGTATTTT	CASSLTGTAARDTQYF
TRBJ2-7	TRBD1	NA	15	TRBV6-1	TGTGCCAGCAGTGAATACACAGGGGCCTCCTACGAGCAGTACTTC	CASSEYTGASYEQYF
TRBJ2-7	NA	once	15	TRBV28	TGTGCCAGCAGCCCTACACAGGGGGGGGCCTACGAGCAGTACTTC	CASSPTQGGAYEQYF
TRBJ2-7	TRBD1	NA	15	TRBV11-2	TGTGCCAGCAGCCCAAACAGGGGGAACTCCTACGAGCAGTACTTC	CASSPNRGNSYEQYF
TRBJ2-3	TRBD1	NA	17	TRBV5-1	TGCGCCAGCAGCTTGGGCCCCGTAGGACAGGGGTCCGATACGCAGTATTTT	CASSLGPVGQGSDTQYF
TRBJ1-2	TRBD1	NA	15	TRBV9	TGTGCCAGCAGCCACCCCTGGACAGGGGCCTATGGCTACACCTTC	CASSHPWTGAYGYTF
TRBJ1-6	NA	NA	15	TRBV19	TGTGCCAGTGAGAGTATGGGGGGGAGTAATTCACCCCTCCACTTT	CASESMGGSNSPLHF